The entry that follows covers one T cell receptor beta chain sequence. The CDR3 loop spans 13 amino acids. V gave up 6 bases and J gave up 4 bases, with 12 bases separating them. The data are from a study of blood T cell repertoires in COVID-19. About the research overall: Sites across the United States, Italy and Spain contributed samples from acute and convalescent COVID-19. Sources were T cells, B-cell-depleted T cells, or PBMCs; the material itself was cDNA or gDNA.

Per the original data handling: Researchers report that nucleated cell counts were estimated from reference gene primer amplification. Sequencing was performed with immunoSEQ multiplex PCR; in TCRdb, only in-frame clones are kept and a portion is missing. That table gives V, J and clone size, and the DNA gave D and trimming. The data contain about 330,000 clones, around 89% of them singletons. This chain uses TRBV12-3 or TRBV12-4 with TRBJ1-2; D remains ambiguous. What was sequenced was peripheral blood. The receptor was derived from a man younger than 30 who had recovered from COVID-19. CDR3 region: CASSLYSSYGYTF. CDR3 sequence (DNA): TGTGCCAGCAGCCTGTACAGTTCCTATGGCTACACCTTC.